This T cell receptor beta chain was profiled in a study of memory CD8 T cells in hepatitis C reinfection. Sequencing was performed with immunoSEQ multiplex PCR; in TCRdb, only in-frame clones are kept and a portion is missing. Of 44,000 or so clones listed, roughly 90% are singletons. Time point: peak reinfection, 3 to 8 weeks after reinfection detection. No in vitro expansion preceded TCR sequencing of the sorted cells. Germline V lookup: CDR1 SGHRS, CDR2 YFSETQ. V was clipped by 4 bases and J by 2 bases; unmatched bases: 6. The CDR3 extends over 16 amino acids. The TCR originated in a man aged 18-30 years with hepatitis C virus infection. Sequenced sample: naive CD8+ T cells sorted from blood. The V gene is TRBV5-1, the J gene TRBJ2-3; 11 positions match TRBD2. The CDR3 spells CASSPSGGRNTDTQYF. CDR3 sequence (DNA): TGCGCCAGCAGCCCTAGCGGGGGGCGGAACACAGATACGCAGTATTTT.